What follows are 31 T cell receptor beta chains derived from one specimen sequenced in a study of CD8 T cells in Susac syndrome. When the RNA was reverse transcribed, random hexamers were used with an input of roughly 0.5 to 1 ug. TCRdb reprocessed the immunoSEQ multiplex PCR reads via MiXCR and lists one record per CDR3 protein. Of 150,000 to 200,000 distinct CDR3 sequences listed, 90% to 95% are singletons. Specimen: CD4+ T cells from PBMCs. Receptors originate from a human donor with Susac syndrome.

In DNA, the CDR3 is TGTGCCAGCAGCGCGGGACTAGCAACCGGGGAGCTGTTTTTT. Its protein is CASSAGLATGELFF. The rearrangement links TRBV5-6 to TRBJ2-2, with 9 bases lining up with TRBD2. This CDR3 has 14 residues. CDR1 SGHDT and CDR2 YYEEEE come from the germline V gene. With V trimmed by 4 bases and J by 5 bases, 3 bases remained unmatched.

The chain carries TRBV6-1 and TRBJ1-4, with D unclear. Germline V gene lookup returns CDR1 MNHNS and CDR2 SASEGT. The germline V and J ends were trimmed by 4 bases and 8 bases, with 11 bases remaining between them. The length of the CDR3 is 13 residues. CDR3 DNA sequence: TGTGCCAGCAGTGCAGTTCCCAGGGAAAAACTGTTTTTT. Protein sequence: CASSAVPREKLFF.

This clonotype was counted between two and nine times. V usage is TRBV5-1 and J usage is TRBJ2-7; D not resolved. The CDR3 extends over 13 amino acids. CDR1 and CDR2 (germline): SGHRS, YFSETQ. The V end was cut by 3 bases, the J end by 2 bases, with 9 bases between. The CDR3 DNA reads as TGCGCCAGCAGCTCTGGATCCACCTACGAGCAGTACTTC. As protein: CASSSGSTYEQYF. The entire variable domain, with the rest obtained from reference TRBV5-1 and TRBJ2-7, is as follows: KAGVTQTPRYLIKTRGQQVTLSCSPISGHRSVSWYQQTPGQGLQFLFEYFSETQRNKGNFPGRFSGRQFSNSRSEMNVSTLELGDSALYLCASSSGSTYEQYFGPGTRLTVT.

The V gene is TRBV30, the J gene TRBJ1-5; D remains ambiguous. The CDR3 has 15 residues. The V end was cut by 0 bases, the J end by 4 bases, with 13 bases between. Per germline, CDR1 GTSNPN and CDR2 SVGIG (reference sequence). Here the CDR3 reads CAWSVPDTGNQPQHF. In nucleotides, the CDR3 is TGTGCCTGGAGTGTACCCGATACCGGGAATCAGCCCCAGCATTTT.

The table lists this clonotype with a count of one. The chain uses TRBV27 and TRBJ2-4, with D possibly being TRBD1 (6 bases). The CDR3 has 15 amino acids. V shed 5 bases and J shed 8 bases, with 19 bases lying between them. Germline V gene data show CDR1 as MNHEY and CDR2 as SMNVEV (reference sequence). The CDR3 region has the DNA TGTGCCAGCAGTCCACGGACAGTCCGGGCGGACATTCAGTACTTC. It yields the protein CASSPRTVRADIQYF.

Details on this clonotype: The junction and the germline gene differ at one end; a read error may be behind it. This rearrangement joins TRBV7-9 to TRBJ2-6; possible D gene TRBD1, 5 bases. Germline V CDR1 and CDR2: SEHNR, FQNEAQ (reference sequence). The CDR3 spans 15 residues. CDR3 nucleotide sequence: TGTGCCAGCAGCTTAGACGGTTCTGGGGCCGACGTCCTGACTTTC. Its protein is CASSLDGSGADVLTF.

The chain uses TRBV20-1 and TRBJ2-5; possible D gene TRBD2, 5 bases. This CDR3 is built from 12 residues. With 3 bases removed from V and 5 bases from J, the gap between germline ends came to 10 bases. The germline gives CDR1 DFQATT, CDR2 SNEGSKA (reference sequence). The CDR3 sequence is CSARRGPETQYF. In DNA, the CDR3 is TGCAGTGCTAGGAGAGGGCCGGAGACCCAGTACTTC.

The chain joins TRBV18 to TRBJ2-5; tentative D call: TRBD2 (5 bases). CDR1 and CDR2 from the germline V gene are KGHSH and LQKENI. The CDR3 is 14 amino acids. The ends were cut back, 5 bases at V and 7 bases at J, with 17 bases in the middle. CDR3 sequence: CASSVNGMTATQYF. In DNA form, the CDR3 reads TGTGCCAGCTCAGTGAACGGGATGACGGCGACCCAGTACTTC.

The rearrangement joins TRBV11-3 to TRBJ2-1; D is perhaps TRBD2 (6 bases). With 4 bases removed from V and 5 bases from J, the gap between germline ends came to 15 bases. CDR3 length: 15 residues. The germline V gene encodes CDR1 SGHNT and CDR2 YENEEA. CDR3 in amino acids: CASSYTRDSDNEQFF. As DNA, the CDR3 is TGTGCCAGCAGCTATACAAGGGACTCGGACAATGAGCAGTTCTTC.

The chain recombines TRBV7-6 with TRBJ2-7; the D is unclear. Germline V gene data show CDR1 as SGHVS and CDR2 as FNYEAQ. Between the trimmed V and J ends, which lost 6 bases and 2 bases, there was a span of 11 bases. The CDR3 consists of 13 residues. CDR3 sequence: CASRPDTTYEQYF. CDR3 sequence (DNA): TGTGCCAGCAGACCCGACACTACCTACGAGCAGTACTTC.

The V gene is TRBV18, the J gene TRBJ2-7; D assignment may be TRBD1 or TRBD2 (5 bases each). The CDR3 extends over 13 amino acids. V was trimmed by 2 bases and J by 11 bases, leaving 16 bases between them. The germline CDR1 and CDR2 sequences are KGHSH and LQKENI. The CDR3 loop is CASSPEGRDRKYF. The CDR3 region has the DNA TGTGCCAGCTCACCAGAAGGACGGGACCGAAAGTACTTC.

The V call is TRBV11-2, the J call TRBJ1-1; no firm D call. Germline loops: CDR1 SGHAT, CDR2 FQNNGV. This CDR3 comprises 16 residues. Trimming took 3 bases from V and 1 from J, leaving 15 bases between them. The chain's CDR3 is CASSLVMWAENTEAFF. The CDR3, as DNA: TGTGCCAGCAGCTTGGTGATGTGGGCGGAGAACACTGAAGCTTTCTTT. The variable domain in full, with the rest retrieved from reference TRBV11-2 and TRBJ1-1, is EAGVAQSPRYKIIEKRQSVAFWCNPISGHATLYWYQQILGQGPKLLIQFQNNGVVDDSQLPKDRFSAERLKGVDSTLKIQPAKLEDSAVYLCASSLVMWAENTEAFFGQGTRLTVV.

The chain has TRBV20-1 and TRBJ2-7, with D perhaps given as TRBD1 or TRBD2 (7 bases each). CDR1 is DFQATT and CDR2 is SNEGSKA in the germline V gene (reference sequence). This CDR3 region has 14 residues. Trimming removed 6 bases from V and 6 bases from J, with 21 bases in between. DNA of the CDR3: TGCAGTGCAGAAGGGGGCCGGGGGGTGGCCGAGCAGTACTTC. Protein: CSAEGGRGVAEQYF.

This chain joins TRBV19 and TRBJ2-5, with TRBD1 as a possible D gene (5 bases). The V gene lost 9 bases and the J gene lost 5 bases, with 10 bases spanning the gap. Germline CDR1 is LNHDA and CDR2 is SQIVND (reference sequence). The CDR3 runs to 11 residues. CDR3 in amino acids: CASGHGETQYF. DNA for the CDR3: TGTGCCAGCGGACACGGGGAGACCCAGTACTTC.

V and J are TRBV18 and TRBJ2-7; 11 bases fit TRBD1. The CDR3 has 13 amino acids. Germline V gives CDR1 KGHSH, CDR2 LQKENI. V trimming: 7 bases; J trimming: 6 bases; junction bases outside the gene matches: 5. The CDR3 DNA reads as TGTGCCAGCTTTGGACAGGGGGCCATCGAGCAGTACTTC. Its protein product is CASFGQGAIEQYF.

This chain links TRBV28 with TRBJ2-3, with D tentatively TRBD2 (7 bases). The CDR3 length is 13 residues. Germline lookup yields CDR1 MDHEN and CDR2 SYDVKM. The V gene lost 5 bases and the J gene lost 6 bases, with 12 bases spanning the gap. The CDR3 spells CASSPGGQDTQYF. The DNA of the CDR3 is TGTGCCAGCAGTCCGGGGGGCCAGGATACGCAGTATTTT.

The genes are TRBV30 and TRBJ2-3, with D possibly matching TRBD2 (6 bases). Germline V gene sequence: CDR1 GTSNPN, CDR2 SVGIG (reference sequence). This CDR3 is built from 14 residues. V lost 1 base, J lost 2 bases, and 10 bases lay in between. The CDR3, as DNA: TGTGCCTGGAGTGACAGCGGGTTCACAGATACGCAGTATTTT. Encoded protein: CAWSDSGFTDTQYF.

This clonotype occurred once. The rearrangement joins TRBV12-3 or TRBV12-4 to TRBJ2-7; D uncertain. V lost 5 bases to trimming and J lost 7 bases, with 21 bases between them. The CDR3 runs 15 residues. This CDR3 reads CASSPRPSERGEQYF. DNA of the CDR3: TGTGCCAGCAGTCCCAGGCCGAGCGAGCGTGGAGAGCAGTACTTC.

V is TRBV29-1 and J is TRBJ1-4, with 8 nucleotides matching TRBD1. CDR1 is SQVTM, CDR2 ANQGSEA, per germline. The CDR3 totals 14 residues. Trimming at V came to 6 bases and at J to 8 bases, leaving 11 bases not matched to a gene. The CDR3 region is CSVSMTGVREKLFF. CDR3 coding DNA: TGCAGCGTCTCGATGACAGGGGTGAGAGAAAAACTGTTTTTT.

The chain is built from TRBV5-4 and TRBJ2-7; D might be TRBD1 (6 bases). There are 13 residues in the CDR3. Germline V CDR1 and CDR2: SGHNT, YYREEE (reference sequence). V dropped 1 base and J dropped 3 bases, with 8 bases sitting between them. The CDR3: CASSLLDSYEQYF. In nucleotides, the CDR3 is TGTGCCAGCAGCTTGCTGGACAGCTACGAGCAGTACTTC.

V usage is TRBV6-2 or TRBV6-3 and J usage is TRBJ2-1, with TRBD2 matching over 7 bases. CDR3 length equals 12 residues. Trimming at V came to 7 bases and at J to 10 bases, leaving 7 bases not matched to a gene. Germline CDR1 is MNHEY and CDR2 is SVGEGT. CDR3: CASTRVSGEQFF. The CDR3 nucleotides are TGTGCCAGCACCCGGGTTAGCGGGGAGCAGTTCTTC.

This chain uses TRBV19 with TRBJ1-3; no firm D call. CDR3 length equals 13 residues. Germline V gene sequence: CDR1 LNHDA, CDR2 SQIVND (reference sequence). Trimming removed 6 bases at V and 2 bases at J, with 8 bases between. CDR3 protein: CASSGRTGNTIYF. Written as DNA, the CDR3 is TGTGCCAGTAGCGGGAGGACTGGAAACACCATATATTTT. The complete variable domain, with remaining parts taken from reference TRBV19 and TRBJ1-3, reads DGGITQSPKYLFRKEGQNVTLSCEQNLNHDAMYWYRQDPGQGLRLIYYSQIVNDFQKGDIAEGYSVSREKKESFPLTVTSAQKNPTAFYLCASSGRTGNTIYFGEGSWLTVV.

The gene calls are TRBV4-3 and TRBJ2-2; D may correspond to TRBD1 or TRBD2 (5 bases each). V lost 0 bases, J lost 4 bases, and 12 bases lay in between. This CDR3 has 16 residues. CDR1 and CDR2 (germline): LGHNA, YSLEER. The CDR3 DNA is TGCGCCAGCAGCCAAGATCAGGGACCGATCACCGGGGAGCTGTTTTTT. As protein: CASSQDQGPITGELFF.

CDR3 DNA sequence: TGCACCTCGGCGGGGGATCGCAACAATGAGCAGTTCTTC. As protein: CTSAGDRNNEQFF. The chain is built from TRBV20-1 and TRBJ2-1, with 7 positions matching TRBD2. Germline V gene data show CDR1 as DFQATT and CDR2 as SNEGSKA (reference sequence). The CDR3 loop spans 13 amino acids.

A single count supports this clonotype. V gene TRBV27 combines with J gene TRBJ2-1; D remains unclear. V shed 7 bases and J shed 15 bases, with 16 bases lying between them. The CDR3 extends over 11 amino acids. The germline gives CDR1 MNHEY, CDR2 SMNVEV (reference sequence). The CDR3 nucleotides are TGTGCCAGCAAAGTCCGGAAGGCTAGGTTCTTC. Protein product: CASKVRKARFF.

This sequence joins TRBV6-5 and TRBJ1-5, with 10 bases lining up with TRBD1. CDR3 length equals 15 residues. The trim removed 6 bases at V and 4 bases at J, leaving 6 bases unmatched. The V gene's germline CDR1 is MNHEY and CDR2 SVGAGI. In DNA, the CDR3 is TGTGCCAGCAGAACTCGGACAGGGGGGAATCAGCCCCAGCATTTT. Translated: CASRTRTGGNQPQHF.

The V and J genes are TRBV15 and TRBJ2-7; a weak D match, TRBD1 (6 bases). The CDR3 runs to 13 residues. The V and J ends lost 8 bases and 5 bases respectively, with 16 bases between them. Germline assignment: CDR1 LNHNV and CDR2 YYDKDF (reference sequence). CDR3 sequence: CATGPGYRDEQYF. The CDR3 DNA is TGTGCCACCGGCCCAGGTTACAGGGACGAGCAGTACTTC.

V usage is TRBV5-5 and J usage is TRBJ2-1; 8 positions match TRBD2. Germline V lookup: CDR1 SGHKS, CDR2 YYEKEE (reference sequence). CDR3 length: 16 residues. V gave up 4 bases and J gave up 0 bases; unmatched junction bases: 6. The CDR3 loop reads CASSKTGLGSYNEQFF. The DNA for the CDR3 is TGTGCCAGCAGCAAAACGGGACTAGGCTCCTACAATGAGCAGTTCTTC.

Here the CDR3 reads CASSSQGTGWETQYF. In nucleotides, the CDR3 is TGTGCCAGCAGTTCGCAGGGGACAGGGTGGGAGACCCAGTACTTC. This chain links TRBV5-6 with TRBJ2-5; the match to TRBD1 covers 9 bases. Per the germline V gene, CDR1 is SGHDT and CDR2 is YYEEEE. The CDR3 has 15 amino acids. V lost 5 bases, J lost 5 bases, and 10 bases stayed unmatched.

There are a few counts of this clonotype. The chain links TRBV27 to TRBJ2-7, with 7 bases lining up with TRBD1. The CDR3 is 17 residues long. The junction had 16 bases not matched to a gene; V was cut back by 5 bases and J by 3 bases. From germline, CDR1 is MNHEY and CDR2 SMNVEV (reference sequence). As DNA, the CDR3 is TGTGCCAGCAGTAACGCCCCCCGGGACAGTGTCTTCTACGAGCAGTACTTC. Its translation: CASSNAPRDSVFYEQYF.

This chain links TRBV29-1 with TRBJ2-2; D may be TRBD1 (5 bases). The CDR3 runs to 13 residues. V was trimmed by 7 bases and J by 9 bases, leaving 18 bases between them. CDR1 is SQVTM and CDR2 is ANQGSEA in the germline V gene. Here the CDR3 reads CSAVRSTGRELFF. CDR3 sequence (DNA): TGCAGCGCTGTCCGATCAACAGGAAGGGAGCTGTTTTTT.